A single T cell receptor (beta chain) is shown here with its context. TCRdb's table, derived via immunoSEQ multiplex PCR, lists solely in-frame clones and lacks some. The sample consists of 150,000 or so clones, roughly 90% of them appearing once. These data originate in a study of control samples from healthy donors and cancer patients. Germline values: CDR1 SGHRS, CDR2 YFSETQ. The CDR3 consists of 16 residues. The V gene end was trimmed by 2 bases and the J gene end by 4 bases; junction bases not matched to a gene: 7. The receptor comes from a woman in her fifties or sixties in good health. The specimen sequenced was blood. This chain connects TRBV5-1 to TRBJ2-1; TRBD2 matches at 9 bases. The CDR3, as DNA: TGCGCCAGCAGCTTAGGGGCGGGAGGGAATTACAATGAGCAGTTCTTC. Its protein product is CASSLGAGGNYNEQFF. The full variable domain, its missing parts supplied by reference TRBV5-1 and TRBJ2-1, is KAGVTQTPRYLIKTRGQQVTLSCSPISGHRSVSWYQQTPGQGLQFLFEYFSETQRNKGNFPGRFSGRQFSNSRSEMNVSTLELGDSALYLCASSLGAGGNYNEQFFGPGTRLTVL.